The entry below gives a single TCR beta chain sequence along with its context. The germline CDR1 and CDR2 sequences are SGHTA and FQGNSA. V was cut by 1 base and J by 1 base, with 4 bases left in between. The CDR3 runs 13 residues. Participants in the exposed group had met a COVID-19 case in the 2 weeks before joining the study. This specimen comes from a study of blood T cell repertoires in COVID-19. TCRdb's copy holds only in-frame clones and misses some; the assay was immunoSEQ multiplex PCR. The sample yields about 220,000 clones, roughly 80% seen once. Sequencing input: PBMCs or T cells enriched from blood (not recorded which). This clonotype was obtained from a woman aged 50 to 60 who had been exposed to COVID-19. The rearrangement uses TRBV7-2 and TRBJ1-2; D is ambiguous. In nucleotides, the CDR3 is TGTGCCAGCAGCTTAGTCCATAACTATGGCTACACCTTC. This codes for CASSLVHNYGYTF.